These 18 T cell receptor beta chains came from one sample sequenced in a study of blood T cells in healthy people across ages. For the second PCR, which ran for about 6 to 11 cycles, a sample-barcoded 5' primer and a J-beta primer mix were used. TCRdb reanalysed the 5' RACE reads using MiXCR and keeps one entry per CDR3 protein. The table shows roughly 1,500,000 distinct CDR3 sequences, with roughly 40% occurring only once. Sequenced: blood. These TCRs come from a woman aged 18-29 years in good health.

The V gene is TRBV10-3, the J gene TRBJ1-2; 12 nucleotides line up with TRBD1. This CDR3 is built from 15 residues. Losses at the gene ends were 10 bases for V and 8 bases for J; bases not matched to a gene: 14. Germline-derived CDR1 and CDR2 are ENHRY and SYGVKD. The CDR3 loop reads CASYIPGQGAGGYTF. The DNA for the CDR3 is TGTGCCAGCTACATACCGGGACAGGGGGCGGGAGGCTACACCTTC.

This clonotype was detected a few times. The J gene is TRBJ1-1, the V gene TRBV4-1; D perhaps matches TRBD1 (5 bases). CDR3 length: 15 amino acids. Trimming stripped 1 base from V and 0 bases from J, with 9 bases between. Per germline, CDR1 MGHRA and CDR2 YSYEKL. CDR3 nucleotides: TGCGCCAGCAGCCAAGTTTTAGGGGTGAACACTGAAGCTTTCTTT. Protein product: CASSQVLGVNTEAFF.

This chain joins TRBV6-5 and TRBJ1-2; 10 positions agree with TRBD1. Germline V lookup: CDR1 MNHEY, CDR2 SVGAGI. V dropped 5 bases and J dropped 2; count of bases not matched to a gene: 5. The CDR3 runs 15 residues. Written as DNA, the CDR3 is TGTGCCAGCAGTGGCCCGGGACAGGGGAACTATGGCTACACCTTC. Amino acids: CASSGPGQGNYGYTF.

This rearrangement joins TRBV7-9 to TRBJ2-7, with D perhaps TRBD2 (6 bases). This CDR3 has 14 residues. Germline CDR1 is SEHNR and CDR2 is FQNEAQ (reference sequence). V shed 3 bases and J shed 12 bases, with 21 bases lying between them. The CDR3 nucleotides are TGTGCCAGCAGCTTCCCGGGAGAGGGAGAGACCCGGTACTTC. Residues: CASSFPGEGETRYF.

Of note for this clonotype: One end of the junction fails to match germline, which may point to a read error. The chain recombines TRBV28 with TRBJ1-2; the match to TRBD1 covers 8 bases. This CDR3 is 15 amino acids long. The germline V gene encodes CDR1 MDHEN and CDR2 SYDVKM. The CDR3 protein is CAGSPPTTGVYGYTF. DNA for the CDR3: TGTGCCGGCAGCCCTCCAACGACAGGGGTCTATGGCTACACCTTC.

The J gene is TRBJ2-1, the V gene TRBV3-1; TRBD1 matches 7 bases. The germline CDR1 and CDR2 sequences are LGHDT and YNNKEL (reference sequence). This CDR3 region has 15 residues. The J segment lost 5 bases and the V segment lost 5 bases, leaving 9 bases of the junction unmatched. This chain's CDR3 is CASSDRDRRNNEQFF. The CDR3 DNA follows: TGTGCCAGCAGCGACCGGGACAGACGGAACAATGAGCAGTTCTTC.

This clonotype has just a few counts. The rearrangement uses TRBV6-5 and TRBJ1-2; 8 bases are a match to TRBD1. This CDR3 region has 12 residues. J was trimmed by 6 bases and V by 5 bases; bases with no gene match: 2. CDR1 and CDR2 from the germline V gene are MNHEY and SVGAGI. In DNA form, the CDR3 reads TGTGCCAGCAGTGCGACAGGGGATGGCTACACCTTC. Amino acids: CASSATGDGYTF.

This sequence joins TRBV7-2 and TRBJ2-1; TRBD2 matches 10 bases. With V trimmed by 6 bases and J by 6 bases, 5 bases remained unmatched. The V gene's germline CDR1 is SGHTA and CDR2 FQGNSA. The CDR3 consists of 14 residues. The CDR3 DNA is TGTGCCAGCAGGTGGACTAGCGGACGCAATGAGCAGTTCTTC. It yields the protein CASRWTSGRNEQFF.

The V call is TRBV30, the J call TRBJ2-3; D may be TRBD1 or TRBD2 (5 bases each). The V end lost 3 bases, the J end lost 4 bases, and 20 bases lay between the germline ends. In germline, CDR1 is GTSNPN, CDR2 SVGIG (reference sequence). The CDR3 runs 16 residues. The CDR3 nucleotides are TGTGCCTGGAGCGACCAGGGACCGGGACGGTCAGATACGCAGTATTTT. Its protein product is CAWSDQGPGRSDTQYF.

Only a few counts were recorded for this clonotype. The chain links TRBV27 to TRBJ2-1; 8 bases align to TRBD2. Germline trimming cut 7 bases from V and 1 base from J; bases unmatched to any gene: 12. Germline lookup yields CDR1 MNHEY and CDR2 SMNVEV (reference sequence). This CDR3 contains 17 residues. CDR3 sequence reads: CASKVAGFHGSYNEQFF. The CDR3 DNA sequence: TGTGCCAGCAAAGTAGCGGGGTTCCATGGGTCCTACAATGAGCAGTTCTTC.

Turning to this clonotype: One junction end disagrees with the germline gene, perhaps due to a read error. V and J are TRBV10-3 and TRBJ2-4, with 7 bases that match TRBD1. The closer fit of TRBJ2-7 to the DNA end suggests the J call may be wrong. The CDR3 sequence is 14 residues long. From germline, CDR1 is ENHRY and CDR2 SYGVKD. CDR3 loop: CTISGQVEAYEQYF. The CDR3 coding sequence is TGTACCATCAGTGGACAGGTAGAGGCCTACGAGCAGTACTTC.

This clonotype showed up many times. The CDR3 DNA follows: TGCGCCAGCACCCGGGGTGGGACAGGACCCTACGAGCAGTACTTC. It codes for CASTRGGTGPYEQYF. V usage is TRBV4-1 and J usage is TRBJ2-7; TRBD1 aligns across 8 bases. Germline trimming cut 7 bases from V and 2 bases from J; bases unmatched to any gene: 10. Per germline, CDR1 MGHRA and CDR2 YSYEKL. There are 15 residues in the CDR3.

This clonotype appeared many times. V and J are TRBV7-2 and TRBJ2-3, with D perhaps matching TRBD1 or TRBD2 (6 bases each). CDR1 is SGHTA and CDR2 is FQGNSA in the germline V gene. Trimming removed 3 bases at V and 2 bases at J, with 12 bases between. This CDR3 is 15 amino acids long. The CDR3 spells CASSLQGRHTDTQYF. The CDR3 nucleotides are TGTGCCAGCAGCTTGCAGGGGAGGCACACAGATACGCAGTATTTT.

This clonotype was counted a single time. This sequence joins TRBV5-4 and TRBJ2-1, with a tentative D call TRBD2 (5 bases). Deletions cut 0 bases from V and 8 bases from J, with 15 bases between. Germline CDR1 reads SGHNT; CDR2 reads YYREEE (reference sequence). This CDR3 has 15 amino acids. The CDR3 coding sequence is TGTGCCAGCAGCTTGGTGGCTAGCAAGTCCGATGAGCAGTTCTTC. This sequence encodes CASSLVASKSDEQFF.

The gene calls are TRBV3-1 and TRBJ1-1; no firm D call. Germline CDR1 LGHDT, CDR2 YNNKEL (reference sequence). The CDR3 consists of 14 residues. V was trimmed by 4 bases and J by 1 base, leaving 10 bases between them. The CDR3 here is CASSLDPRNTEAFF. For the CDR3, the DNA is TGTGCCAGCAGCCTAGACCCTCGGAACACTGAAGCTTTCTTT.

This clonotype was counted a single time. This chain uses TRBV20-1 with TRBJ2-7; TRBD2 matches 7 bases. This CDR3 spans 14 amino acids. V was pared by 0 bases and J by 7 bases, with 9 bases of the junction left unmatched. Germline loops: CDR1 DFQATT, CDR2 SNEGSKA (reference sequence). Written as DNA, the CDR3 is TGCAGTGCTAGAGATGGCGGGGGAGCCCCTGAGCAGTACTTC. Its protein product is CSARDGGGAPEQYF.

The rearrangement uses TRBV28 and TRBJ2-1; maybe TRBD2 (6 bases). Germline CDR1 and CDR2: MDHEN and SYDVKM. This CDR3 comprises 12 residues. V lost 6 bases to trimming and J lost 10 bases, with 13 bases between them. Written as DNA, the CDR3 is TGTGCCAGCAGGACCAGACTAGGCGAGCAGTTCTTC. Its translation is CASRTRLGEQFF.

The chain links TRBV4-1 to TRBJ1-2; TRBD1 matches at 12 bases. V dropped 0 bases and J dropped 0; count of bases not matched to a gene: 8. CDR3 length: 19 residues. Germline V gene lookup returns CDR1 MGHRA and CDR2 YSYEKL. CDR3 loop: CASSQDGGQGARANYGYTF. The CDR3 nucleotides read TGCGCCAGCAGCCAAGATGGGGGACAGGGGGCGCGTGCTAACTATGGCTACACCTTC.